This entry features one TCR beta chain sequence. The antigen is unknown. This sample was included in a study of PD-1 blockade in mismatch repair-deficient tumors. Study-wide results and limits: All three positive peptides came from frameshift mutations, yielding 140 or so blood TCRs.

The germline CDR1 and CDR2 sequences are ENHRY and SYGVKD. The CDR3 length is 12 residues. Between the trimmed V and J ends, which lost 10 bases and 7 bases, there was a span of 16 bases. Documented time point: 10-day in vitro stimulation with candidate neoantigen peptide 7. A roughly ten-day in vitro culture was run per each of about 7 reactive peptides. Measured with immunoSEQ multiplex PCR; TCRdb has only the in-frame clones, and not every one. Of under 9,500 clones listed, 75% to 90% were seen once; the top ten hold roughly 12%. V is TRBV10-3 and J is TRBJ1-1, with unresolved D. The sequence was obtained from an adult with mismatch repair-deficient cancer. The sequences come from cells cultured in vitro, collected from a patient treated with pembrolizumab. The CDR3 nucleotides are TGTGCCACCCAGACCGGGGTGGATGAAGCTTTCTTT. Its translation is CATQTGVDEAFF.